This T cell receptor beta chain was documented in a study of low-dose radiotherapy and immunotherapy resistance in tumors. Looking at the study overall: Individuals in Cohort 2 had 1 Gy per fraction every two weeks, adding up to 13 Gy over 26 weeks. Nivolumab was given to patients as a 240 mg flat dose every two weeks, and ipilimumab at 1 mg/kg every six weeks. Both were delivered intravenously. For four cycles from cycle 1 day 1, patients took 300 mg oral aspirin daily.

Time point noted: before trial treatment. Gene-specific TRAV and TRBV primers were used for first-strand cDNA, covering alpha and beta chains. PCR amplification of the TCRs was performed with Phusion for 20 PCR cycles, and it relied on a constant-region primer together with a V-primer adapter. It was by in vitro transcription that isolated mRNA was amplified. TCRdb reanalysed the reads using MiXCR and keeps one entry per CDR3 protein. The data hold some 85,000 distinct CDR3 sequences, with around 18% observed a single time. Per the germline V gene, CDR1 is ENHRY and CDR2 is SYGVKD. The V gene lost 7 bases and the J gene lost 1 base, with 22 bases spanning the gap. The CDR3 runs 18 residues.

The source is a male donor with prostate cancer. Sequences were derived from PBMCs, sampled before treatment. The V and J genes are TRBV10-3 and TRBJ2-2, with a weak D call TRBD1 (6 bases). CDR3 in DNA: TGTGCCATCAAAATATCCGGGACAAAAGACTTGAACACCGGGGAGCTGTTTTTT. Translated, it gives CAIKISGTKDLNTGELFF.